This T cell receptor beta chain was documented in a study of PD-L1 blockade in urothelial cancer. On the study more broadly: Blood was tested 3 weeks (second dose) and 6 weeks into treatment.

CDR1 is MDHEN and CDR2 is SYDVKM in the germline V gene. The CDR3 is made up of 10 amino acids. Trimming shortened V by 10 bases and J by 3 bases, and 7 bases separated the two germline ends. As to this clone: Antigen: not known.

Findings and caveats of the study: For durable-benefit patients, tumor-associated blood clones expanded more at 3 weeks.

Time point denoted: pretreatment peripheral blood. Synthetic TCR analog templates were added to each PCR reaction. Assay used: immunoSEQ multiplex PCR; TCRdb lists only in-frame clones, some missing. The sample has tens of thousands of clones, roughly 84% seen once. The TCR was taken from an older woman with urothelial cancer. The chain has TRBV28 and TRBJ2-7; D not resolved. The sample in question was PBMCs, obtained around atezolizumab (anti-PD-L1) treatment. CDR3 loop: CATSRYEQYF. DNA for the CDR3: TGTGCCACCTCTCGCTACGAGCAGTACTTC.